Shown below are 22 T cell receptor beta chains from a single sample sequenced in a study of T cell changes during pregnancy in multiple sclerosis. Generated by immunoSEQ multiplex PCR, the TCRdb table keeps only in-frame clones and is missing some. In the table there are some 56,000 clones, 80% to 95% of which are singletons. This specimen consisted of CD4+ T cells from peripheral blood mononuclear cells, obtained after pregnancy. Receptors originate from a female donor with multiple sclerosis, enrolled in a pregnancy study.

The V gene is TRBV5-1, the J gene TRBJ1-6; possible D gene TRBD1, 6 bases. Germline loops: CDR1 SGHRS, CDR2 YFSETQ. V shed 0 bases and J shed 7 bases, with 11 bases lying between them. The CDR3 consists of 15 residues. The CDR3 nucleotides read TGCGCCAGCAGCTTGGACCCTGGACAGAATTCACCCCTCCACTTT. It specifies CASSLDPGQNSPLHF.

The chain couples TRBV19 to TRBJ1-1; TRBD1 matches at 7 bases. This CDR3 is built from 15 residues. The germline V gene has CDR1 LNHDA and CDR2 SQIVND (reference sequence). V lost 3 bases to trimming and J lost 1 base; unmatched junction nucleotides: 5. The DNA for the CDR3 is TGTGCCAGTAGTATTCGGGACAGAAAGAACACTGAAGCTTTCTTT. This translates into CASSIRDRKNTEAFF.

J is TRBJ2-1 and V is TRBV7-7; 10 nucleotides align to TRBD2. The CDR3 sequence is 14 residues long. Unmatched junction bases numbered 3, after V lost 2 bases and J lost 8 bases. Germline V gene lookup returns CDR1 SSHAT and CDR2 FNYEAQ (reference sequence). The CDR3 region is CASSLSGGADEQFF. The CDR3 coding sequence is TGTGCCAGCAGCTTAAGCGGGGGGGCCGATGAGCAGTTCTTC.

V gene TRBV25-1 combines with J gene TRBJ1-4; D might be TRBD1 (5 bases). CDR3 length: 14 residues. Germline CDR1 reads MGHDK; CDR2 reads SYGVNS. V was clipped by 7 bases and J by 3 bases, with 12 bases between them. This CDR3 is CASTPWGANEKLFF. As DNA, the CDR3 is TGTGCCAGCACCCCTTGGGGGGCTAATGAAAAACTGTTTTTT.

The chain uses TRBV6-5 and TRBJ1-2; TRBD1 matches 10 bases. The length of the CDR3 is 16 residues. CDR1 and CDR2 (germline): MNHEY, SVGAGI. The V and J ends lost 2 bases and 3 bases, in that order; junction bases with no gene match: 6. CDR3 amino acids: CASSYRPGTGDYGYTF. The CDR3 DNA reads TGTGCCAGCAGTTACCGTCCCGGGACAGGGGACTATGGCTACACCTTC.

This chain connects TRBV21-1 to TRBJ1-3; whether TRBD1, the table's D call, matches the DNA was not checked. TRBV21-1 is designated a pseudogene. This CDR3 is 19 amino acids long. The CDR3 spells CASSARTGASGALGNTIYF. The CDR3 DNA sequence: TGTGCCAGCAGCGCCCGGACAGGGGCCTCGGGGGCTCTTGGAAACACCATATATTTT.

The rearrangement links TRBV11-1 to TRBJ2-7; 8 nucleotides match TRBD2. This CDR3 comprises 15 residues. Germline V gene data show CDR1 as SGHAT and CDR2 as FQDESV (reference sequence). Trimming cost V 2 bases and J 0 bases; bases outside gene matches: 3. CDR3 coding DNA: TGTGCCAGCAGCTTACTGGCGGGGGGCTCCTACGAGCAGTACTTC. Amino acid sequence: CASSLLAGGSYEQYF.

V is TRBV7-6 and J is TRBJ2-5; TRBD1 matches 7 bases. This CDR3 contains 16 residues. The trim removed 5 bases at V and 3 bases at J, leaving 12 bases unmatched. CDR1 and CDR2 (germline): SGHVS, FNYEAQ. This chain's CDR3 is CASSQGQRSFEETQYF. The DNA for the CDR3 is TGTGCCAGCAGCCAGGGACAGAGGAGCTTTGAAGAGACCCAGTACTTC.

CDR3 DNA: TGTGCCAGCAGTGTGTGGGGGGGCCGGACAGATACGCAGTATTTT. Its protein product is CASSVWGGRTDTQYF. V and J are TRBV6-1 and TRBJ2-3; tentative D call: TRBD2 (7 bases). Germline V gene sequence: CDR1 MNHNS, CDR2 SASEGT. This CDR3 spans 15 amino acids. Trimming cost V 4 bases and J 3 bases, with 14 bases left between them.

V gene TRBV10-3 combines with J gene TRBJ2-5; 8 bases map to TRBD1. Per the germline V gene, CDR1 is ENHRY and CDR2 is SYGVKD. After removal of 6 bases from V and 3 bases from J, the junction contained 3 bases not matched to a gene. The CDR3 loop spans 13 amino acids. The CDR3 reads CAIRTTGEETQYF. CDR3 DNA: TGTGCCATCAGGACGACAGGGGAAGAGACCCAGTACTTC.

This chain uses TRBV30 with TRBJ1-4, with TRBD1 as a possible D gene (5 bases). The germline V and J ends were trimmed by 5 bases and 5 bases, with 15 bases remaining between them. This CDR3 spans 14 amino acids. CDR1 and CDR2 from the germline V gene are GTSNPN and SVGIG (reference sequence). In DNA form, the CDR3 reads TGTGCCTGGGGCTCGTCTCGGACAAATGAAAAACTGTTTTTT. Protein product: CAWGSSRTNEKLFF.

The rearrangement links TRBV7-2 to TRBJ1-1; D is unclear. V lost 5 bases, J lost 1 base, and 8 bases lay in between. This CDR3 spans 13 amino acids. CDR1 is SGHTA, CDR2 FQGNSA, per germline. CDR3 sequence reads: CASSPWANTEAFF. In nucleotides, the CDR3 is TGTGCCAGCAGCCCCTGGGCGAACACTGAAGCTTTCTTT.

CDR3: CASSLGGQGIGTQYF. CDR3 in DNA: TGTGCCAGCAGCCTCGGGGGACAGGGTATAGGTACGCAGTATTTT. The chain recombines TRBV9 with TRBJ2-3; 9 nucleotides align to TRBD1. The CDR3 contains 15 residues. CDR1 SGDLS and CDR2 YYNGEE come from the germline V gene. Trimming at V came to 4 bases and at J to 8 bases, leaving 11 bases not matched to a gene.

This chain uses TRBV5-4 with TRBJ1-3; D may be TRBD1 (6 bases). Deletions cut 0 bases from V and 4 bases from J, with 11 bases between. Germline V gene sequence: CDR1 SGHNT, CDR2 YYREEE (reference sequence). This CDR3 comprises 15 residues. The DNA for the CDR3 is TGTGCCAGCAGCTTGGAGGCAGGGGACGGAAACACCATATATTTT. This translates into CASSLEAGDGNTIYF.

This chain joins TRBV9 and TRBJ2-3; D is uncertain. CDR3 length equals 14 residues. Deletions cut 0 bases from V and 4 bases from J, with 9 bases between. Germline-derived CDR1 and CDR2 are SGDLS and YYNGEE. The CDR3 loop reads CASSVDRLADTQYF. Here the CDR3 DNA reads TGTGCCAGCAGCGTAGACAGATTGGCAGATACGCAGTATTTT.

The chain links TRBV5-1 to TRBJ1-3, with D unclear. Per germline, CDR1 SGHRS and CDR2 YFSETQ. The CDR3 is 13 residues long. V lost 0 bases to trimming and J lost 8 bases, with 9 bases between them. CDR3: CASSLEGRDTIYF. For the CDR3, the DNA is TGCGCCAGCAGCTTGGAAGGGAGGGACACCATATATTTT.

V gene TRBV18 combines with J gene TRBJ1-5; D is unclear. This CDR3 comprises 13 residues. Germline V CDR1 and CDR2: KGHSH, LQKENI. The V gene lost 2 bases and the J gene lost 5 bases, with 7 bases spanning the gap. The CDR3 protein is CASSPDRDQPQHF. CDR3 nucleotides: TGTGCCAGCTCACCAGACCGGGATCAGCCCCAGCATTTT.

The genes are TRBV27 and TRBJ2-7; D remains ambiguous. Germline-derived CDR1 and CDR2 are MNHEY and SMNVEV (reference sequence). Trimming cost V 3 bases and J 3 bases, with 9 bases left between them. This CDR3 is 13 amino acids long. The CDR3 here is CASSFLSSYEQYF. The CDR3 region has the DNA TGTGCCAGCAGTTTCCTCTCCAGCTACGAGCAGTACTTC.

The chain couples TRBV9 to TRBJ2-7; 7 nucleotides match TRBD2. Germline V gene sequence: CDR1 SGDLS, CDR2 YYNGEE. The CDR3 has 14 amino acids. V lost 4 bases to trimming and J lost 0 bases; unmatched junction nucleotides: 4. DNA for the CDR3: TGTGCCAGCAGCACCGGGGGGAACTCCTACGAGCAGTACTTC. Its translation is CASSTGGNSYEQYF.

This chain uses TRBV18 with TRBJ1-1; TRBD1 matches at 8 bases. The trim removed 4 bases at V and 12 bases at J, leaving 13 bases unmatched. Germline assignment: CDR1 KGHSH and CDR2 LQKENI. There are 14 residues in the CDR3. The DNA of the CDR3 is TGTGCCAGCTCACAGCAGGGGGCGCTTGGGGAGACTTTCTTT. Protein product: CASSQQGALGETFF.

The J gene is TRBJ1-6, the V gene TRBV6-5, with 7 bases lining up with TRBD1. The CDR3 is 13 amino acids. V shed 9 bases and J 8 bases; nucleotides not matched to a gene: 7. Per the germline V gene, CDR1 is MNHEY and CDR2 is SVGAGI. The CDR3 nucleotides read TGTGCCAGTTCGACAGGGCGGCATTCACCCCTCCACTTT. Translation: CASSTGRHSPLHF.

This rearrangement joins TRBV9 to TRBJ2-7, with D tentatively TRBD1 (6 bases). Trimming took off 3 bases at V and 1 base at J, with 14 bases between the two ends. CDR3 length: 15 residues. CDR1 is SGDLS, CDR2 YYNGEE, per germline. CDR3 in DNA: TGTGCCAGCAGCGGACAAACAGGGCATTCCTACGAGCAGTACTTC. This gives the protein CASSGQTGHSYEQYF.